This TCR beta chain was retrieved from a study of cytomegalovirus exposure and HLA in healthy donors. V was trimmed by 3 bases and J by 8 bases, leaving 10 bases between them. Germline loops: CDR1 MDHEN, CDR2 SYDVKM. The CDR3 runs to 12 residues. This clone appeared a few times. Primers for the PCR totalled 60 Vbeta and 13 Jbeta. Repertoires were generated with immunoSEQ multiplex PCR, while TCRdb's copy carries only in-frame clones and drops some. The sample consists of about 180,000 clones, around three quarters of them appearing once. The sample consisted of PBMCs. The origin of this receptor is a woman between 25 and 40 years old in good health and CMV-seropositive. This sequence joins TRBV28 and TRBJ1-2; D ambiguous. The CDR3 is CASSFTVPGYTF. The CDR3 nucleotides are TGTGCCAGCAGTTTTACAGTACCCGGCTACACCTTC.